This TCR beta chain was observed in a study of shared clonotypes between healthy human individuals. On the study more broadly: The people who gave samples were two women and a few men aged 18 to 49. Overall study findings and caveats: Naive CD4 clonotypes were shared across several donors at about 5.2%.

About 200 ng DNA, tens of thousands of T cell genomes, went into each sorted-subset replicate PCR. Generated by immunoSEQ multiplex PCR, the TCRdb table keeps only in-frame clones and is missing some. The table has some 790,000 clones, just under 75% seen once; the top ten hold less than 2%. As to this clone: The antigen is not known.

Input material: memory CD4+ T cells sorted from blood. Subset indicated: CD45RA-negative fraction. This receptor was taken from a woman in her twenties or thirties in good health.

DNA of the CDR3: TGTGCCAGCCTCCGTAGGGGGCAGCAGCCCCAGCATTTT. This codes for CASLRRGQQPQHF. This sequence joins TRBV28 and TRBJ1-5, with 7 positions matching TRBD1. J gave up 7 bases and V 8 bases, and 8 bases lay outside the gene matches. Germline V gene lookup returns CDR1 MDHEN and CDR2 SYDVKM. The CDR3 has 13 amino acids.